This is a list of T cell receptor beta chains from one sample in a study of T cell repertoires and Cas9 in healthy adults. TCRdb keeps only in-frame clones here, not all; method: immunoSEQ multiplex PCR. The sample shows roughly 14,000 clones, 89% of them seen only once. Material: Tregs (CD4+, CD25+, CD127-, CD137-, CD154-) from PBMCs; culture status not recorded. All receptors derive from a human donor in good health. Each CDR3 is given with its conserved first and last residue. D genes are given only for firm matches. For some rows the clone size is stated as once, few or many, or as a class when expanded; others skip it.

j_gene: TRBJ1-5
d_gene: -
v_gene: TRBV28
abundance: -
CDR3nt: TGTGCCAGCAGTTCGCCTCGTGGGGTGTTGAGAAATCAGCCCCAGCATTTT
CDR3aa: CASSSPRGVLRNQPQHF

j_gene: TRBJ1-1
d_gene: -
v_gene: TRBV7-9
abundance: few
CDR3nt: TGTGCCAGCAGCTGGGACACTGAAGCTTTCTTT
CDR3aa: CASSWDTEAFF

j_gene: TRBJ2-6
d_gene: -
v_gene: TRBV6-5
abundance: few
CDR3nt: TGTGCCAGCAGTTACAGTGGGGGGTCTGGGGCCAACGTCCTGACTTTC
CDR3aa: CASSYSGGSGANVLTF

j_gene: TRBJ1-1
d_gene: -
v_gene: TRBV7-2
abundance: -
CDR3nt: TGTGCCAGCAGCTTACCAGTAAGCACTGAAGCTTTCTTT
CDR3aa: CASSLPVSTEAFF

j_gene: TRBJ1-5
d_gene: -
v_gene: TRBV23-1
abundance: -
CDR3nt: TGCGCCAGCAGTCAAAGGGACATCCATCAGCCCCAGCATTTT
CDR3aa: CASSQRDIHQPQHF

j_gene: TRBJ2-5
d_gene: -
v_gene: TRBV6-1
abundance: -
CDR3nt: TGTGCCAGCAGTGGCCCAGGGCAAGAGACCCAGTACTTC
CDR3aa: CASSGPGQETQYF

j_gene: TRBJ1-2
d_gene: -
v_gene: TRBV6-5
abundance: -
CDR3nt: TGTGCCAGCAATCAGGACATCTATGGCTACACCTTC
CDR3aa: CASNQDIYGYTF

j_gene: TRBJ1-2
d_gene: -
v_gene: TRBV5-1
abundance: -
CDR3nt: TGCGCCAGCAGCTTAGGACAGACTCAAGAGGGCTACACCTTC
CDR3aa: CASSLGQTQEGYTF

j_gene: TRBJ2-1
d_gene: -
v_gene: TRBV7-2
abundance: -
CDR3nt: TGTGCCAGCAGCTTAATAGCATTCCATGAGCAGTTCTTC
CDR3aa: CASSLIAFHEQFF

j_gene: TRBJ1-1
d_gene: -
v_gene: TRBV4-1
abundance: -
CDR3nt: TGCGCCAGCAGCCCAACTGGGCAGGGCAACACTGAAGCTTTCTTT
CDR3aa: CASSPTGQGNTEAFF

j_gene: TRBJ1-6
d_gene: TRBD1
v_gene: TRBV7-2
abundance: -
CDR3nt: TGTGCCAGCAGCTTAGCGGGGGACAGTAATTCACCCCTCCACTTT
CDR3aa: CASSLAGDSNSPLHF

j_gene: TRBJ2-2
d_gene: -
v_gene: TRBV10-3
abundance: -
CDR3nt: TGTGCCACCGGGCACCCGAACACCGGGGAGCTGTTTTTT
CDR3aa: CATGHPNTGELFF

j_gene: TRBJ2-5
d_gene: -
v_gene: TRBV5-1
abundance: -
CDR3nt: TGCGCCAGCAGCTCCGCGTGGGATGGGGAAGAGACCCAGTACTTC
CDR3aa: CASSSAWDGEETQYF

j_gene: TRBJ1-1
d_gene: -
v_gene: TRBV5-4
abundance: -
CDR3nt: TGTGCCAGCAGCTTGGAGGCAGGGTGGAACACTGAAGCTTTCTTT
CDR3aa: CASSLEAGWNTEAFF

j_gene: TRBJ2-3
d_gene: -
v_gene: TRBV21-1
abundance: -
CDR3nt: TGTGCCAGCAGCACCGACAGGAGATTTAGCACAGATACGCAGTATTTT
CDR3aa: CASSTDRRFSTDTQYF

j_gene: TRBJ1-4
d_gene: -
v_gene: TRBV15
abundance: once
CDR3nt: TGTGCCACCAGCAGAGTCCACCCGCGGTCCCGTAATGGGGAAAAACTGTTTTTT
CDR3aa: CATSRVHPRSRNGEKLFF

j_gene: TRBJ1-5
d_gene: -
v_gene: TRBV21-1
abundance: few
CDR3nt: TGTGCCACCGGGGGAACTCAGCCCCAGCATTTT
CDR3aa: CATGGTQPQHF

j_gene: TRBJ2-7
d_gene: -
v_gene: TRBV6-1
abundance: -
CDR3nt: TGTGCCAGCAGTGAAGTAGCCAGGAAAACCTACGAGCAGTACTTC
CDR3aa: CASSEVARKTYEQYF

j_gene: TRBJ1-1
d_gene: -
v_gene: TRBV7-3
abundance: -
CDR3nt: TGTGCCAGCAGTTCTCTTGTTCACACTGAAGCTTTCTTT
CDR3aa: CASSSLVHTEAFF

j_gene: TRBJ2-5
d_gene: TRBD1
v_gene: TRBV28
abundance: -
CDR3nt: TGTGCCAGTTTTACCCCCCGGACAGGGAAGGAGACCCAGTACTTC
CDR3aa: CASFTPRTGKETQYF

j_gene: TRBJ1-3
d_gene: -
v_gene: TRBV27
abundance: -
CDR3nt: TGTCACAAGTCAAAGGAAGCTGGGGGGGCTCTTGGAAACACCATATATTTT
CDR3aa: CHKSKEAGGALGNTIYF

j_gene: TRBJ1-1
d_gene: TRBD1
v_gene: TRBV5-1
abundance: -
CDR3nt: TGCGCCAGCAGCTTTATTAACAGGGGGTCGGCTGAAGCTTTCTTT
CDR3aa: CASSFINRGSAEAFF

j_gene: TRBJ1-2
d_gene: -
v_gene: TRBV11-3
abundance: -
CDR3nt: TGTGCCAGCAGCCCCGACGGGAACTATGGCTACACCTTC
CDR3aa: CASSPDGNYGYTF

j_gene: TRBJ2-5
d_gene: -
v_gene: TRBV7-9
abundance: -
CDR3nt: TGTGCCAGCAGCTTAGTTGAGACCCAGTACTTC
CDR3aa: CASSLVETQYF

j_gene: TRBJ2-1
d_gene: -
v_gene: TRBV4-3
abundance: -
CDR3nt: TGCGCCAGCAGCTCTATCCAAGGAGGGCACTACAATGAGCAGTTCTTC
CDR3aa: CASSSIQGGHYNEQFF

j_gene: TRBJ2-5
d_gene: TRBD2
v_gene: TRBV4-1
abundance: -
CDR3nt: TGCGCCAGCAGCCTGATTACTAGCGGAGGACGCCAAGAGACCCAGTACTTC
CDR3aa: CASSLITSGGRQETQYF

j_gene: TRBJ2-5
d_gene: -
v_gene: TRBV18
abundance: -
CDR3nt: TGTGCCAGCTCACCCCTGGGGGCTGCGAAAGAGACCCAGTACTTC
CDR3aa: CASSPLGAAKETQYF

j_gene: TRBJ2-7
d_gene: -
v_gene: TRBV7-8
abundance: -
CDR3nt: TGTGCCAGCTCCGGTCCCAGGGGATACGAGCAGTACTTC
CDR3aa: CASSGPRGYEQYF

j_gene: TRBJ2-5
d_gene: TRBD1
v_gene: TRBV5-4
abundance: -
CDR3nt: TGTGCCAGCAGCCCCCCGACAGGGAAAGAGACCCAGTACTTC
CDR3aa: CASSPPTGKETQYF